This entry is about one TCR beta chain. It has no known antigen specificity. No much larger clonotype is one base removed from it; base qualities were not supplied. Its CDR3 holds 16 amino acids, cysteine through phenylalanine. The entry retains the CDR3 DNA only, 48 bases that are in frame from base 1. The junction shows trimming of 5 bases on V and 4 bases on J, and the gene matches do not reach 9 bases of it. The germline V gene sets CDR1 to SGHTA and CDR2 to FQGTGA. The time point label here, explained by the study, means: baseline pretreatment blood. In light of the paper, this sample's treatment or condition label describes: 15 Gy SBRT to primary tumor, nephrectomy 4 weeks later. To follow tumor-enriched clonotypes, serial peripheral blood was collected from radiation-treated patients at baseline and at 2 weeks and 4 weeks after SBRT. Every patient's renal cell carcinoma showed clear cell pathology. Genomic DNA for TCR sequencing was prepared using the QIAamp DNA Blood Mini Kit (Qiagen). The analyses included just those samples that passed every quality control check.

The data belong to a study of radiation and T cells in renal cell carcinoma (dated by TCRdb to the early 2020s). Broadly, across the study: Samples were obtained from a clinical trial, in which 15 Gy stereotactic body radiation therapy was delivered to primary renal cell carcinomas and nephrectomy was performed 4 weeks later. A total of 50 or so samples underwent TCR beta sequencing, made up of roughly 26 tumors and approximately 27 peripheral blood samples. Across all 50 or so samples, 4,016,671 unique CDR3 nucleotide sequences encoding around 2,500,000 unique CDR3 amino acid sequences were identified. The full study reports these points: Changes in the blood repertoire were not tracked past 4 weeks after treatment. Effects of radiation dose or scheduling on the TCR repertoire could not be addressed with the single-armed trial design. Because no pretreatment tumor biopsies were available, whether clonotypes were present in the tumor at baseline could not be determined. In blood, the top tumor clonotypes increased between baseline and 2 weeks post-radiation and then shrank by 4 weeks, which suggests that tumor-resident clones expanded only transiently.

TCR beta libraries were generated from genomic DNA with the immunoSEQ kit, following the manufacturer's recommendations. To prepare libraries, a first multiplex PCR with proprietary primers was run, followed by a second PCR that added unique barcodes, and a bead cleanup was done after each round. Each sample batch included a kit-provided positive control reaction and a negative control reaction. The final libraries were assessed on an Agilent 4200 TapeStation D1000 ScreenTape, pooled by volume, and quantified by qPCR. Sequencing was performed on an Illumina NextSeq500 using a MidOutput 150-cycle cartridge, with 156 Read1 cycles, 15 Index1 cycles, and the kit custom primers. The pooled library was loaded at approximately 1.1 pM with a roughly 20% PhiX control spike-in. The published analysis was carried out like this. The vendor-processed data were analyzed in R, and a clonotype was defined as all T cells that share the same CDR3 nucleotide sequence. In the clone abundance analyses, frequencies were normalized to the 10,000 most abundant clones in each sample. Before analysis, public T cell clones were removed, and these numbered fewer than five per sample on average. A difference in abundance of at least 32-fold between compartments was used to define tumor-enriched and baseline blood-enriched clonotypes. Clonotypes expanded or contracted between blood time points were identified with a beta-binomial differential abundance model. Tumor-blood repertoire similarity was measured with the Baroni-Urbani and Buser coefficient, and group comparisons used two-tailed Wilcoxon tests in R. TCRdb took over this immuneACCESS table, retaining in-frame rearrangements with V and J assigned. Such tables are incomplete; in checked studies, under half of the missing clones stem from an unresolved V gene, and the remainder is unexplained. That table furnishes V, J and clone size, whereas the DNA furnished D and trimming. The sample contains 150,000 or so clones, approximately 91% of them found a single time. About 11% of the sample is taken by the ten largest.

The receptor chain draws on TRBV7-3 and TRBJ2-5, with 11 middle bases fitting TRBD2. The material was blood, obtained from a patient whose treatment included radiotherapy and nephrectomy. The sequence was collected from a woman in her 50s with renal cell carcinoma. The bases are TGTGCCAGCAGCCCAACGGCTAGCGGGGGGTTAGAGACCCAGTACTTC. Translated, this is CASSPTASGGLETQYF.